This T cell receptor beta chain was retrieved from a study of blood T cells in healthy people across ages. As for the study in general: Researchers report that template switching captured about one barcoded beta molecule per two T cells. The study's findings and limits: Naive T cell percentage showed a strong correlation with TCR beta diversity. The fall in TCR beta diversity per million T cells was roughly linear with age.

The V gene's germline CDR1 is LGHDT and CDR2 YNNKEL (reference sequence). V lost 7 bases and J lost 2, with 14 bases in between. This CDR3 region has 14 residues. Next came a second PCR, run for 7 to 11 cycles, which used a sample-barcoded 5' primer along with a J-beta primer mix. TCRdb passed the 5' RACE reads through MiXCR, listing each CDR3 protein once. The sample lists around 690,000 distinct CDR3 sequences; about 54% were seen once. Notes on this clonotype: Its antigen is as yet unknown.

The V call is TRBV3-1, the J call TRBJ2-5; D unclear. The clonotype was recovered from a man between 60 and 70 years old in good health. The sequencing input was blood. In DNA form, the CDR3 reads TGTGCCAGCAACAGAGGCCAAGGTCAAGAGACCCAGTACTTC. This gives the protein CASNRGQGQETQYF.